This T cell receptor beta chain came from a study of radiotherapy plus CTLA-4 blockade in lung cancer. Study-wide points: Dynamics of early blood T cell clones, together with interferon-beta, were reportedly the best predictors of response. Researchers report tumor-derived TCR clones expanding in blood after radiotherapy plus ipilimumab.

Of note for this clone: Its antigen is unknown.

The protocol was immunoSEQ multiplex PCR, while the TCRdb copy is restricted to in-frame clones and leaves out a portion. The sample lists about 49,000 clones, approximately 70% occurring once. Germline assignment: CDR1 LNHDA and CDR2 SQIVND (reference sequence). CDR3 length: 15 residues. J lost 5 bases, V lost 5 bases, and 9 bases had no gene match. Patients with chemo-refractory metastatic non-small-cell lung cancer received focal radiation plus CTLA-4 blockade with ipilimumab. The V and J genes are TRBV19 and TRBJ1-5, with TRBD1 identical over 7 bases. The TCR comes from a human donor with non-small cell lung cancer who had a complete response to radiotherapy plus ipilimumab. Sequences were derived from peripheral blood, sampled from a patient treated with radiotherapy plus ipilimumab. CDR3 residues: CASSGRGQADQPQHF. CDR3 in DNA: TGTGCCAGTAGTGGTCGTGGACAGGCAGATCAGCCCCAGCATTTT.